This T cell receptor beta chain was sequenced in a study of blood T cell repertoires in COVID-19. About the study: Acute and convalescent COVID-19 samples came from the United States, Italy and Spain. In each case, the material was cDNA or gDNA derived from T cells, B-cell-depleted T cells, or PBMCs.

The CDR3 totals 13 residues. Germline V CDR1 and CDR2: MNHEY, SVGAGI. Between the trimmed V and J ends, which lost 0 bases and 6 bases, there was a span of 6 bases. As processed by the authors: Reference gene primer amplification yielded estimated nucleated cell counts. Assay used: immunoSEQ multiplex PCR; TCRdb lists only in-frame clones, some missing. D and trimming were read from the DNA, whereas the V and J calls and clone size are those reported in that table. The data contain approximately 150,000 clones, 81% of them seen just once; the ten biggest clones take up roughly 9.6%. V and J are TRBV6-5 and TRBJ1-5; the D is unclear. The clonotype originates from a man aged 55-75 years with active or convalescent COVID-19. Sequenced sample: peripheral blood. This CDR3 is CASSYSRGQPQHF. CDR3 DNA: TGTGCCAGCAGTTACTCGAGAGGTCAGCCCCAGCATTTT.